This TCR beta chain was obtained from a study of blood T cells in healthy people across ages. The use of a sample-barcoded 5' primer and a J-beta primer mix characterized a second PCR of roughly 6 to 11 cycles. TCRdb re-called the 5' RACE reads through MiXCR, storing one row per CDR3 protein. In the table there are 600,000 to 850,000 distinct CDR3 sequences, 35% to 45% of which are singletons. The CDR3 length is 14 residues. Germline V gives CDR1 MRHNA, CDR2 SNTAGT. V lost 5 bases and J 1 base, leaving 8 bases between the germline ends. Sequencing was carried out using blood. The TCR originated in a woman aged 55-75 years in good health. V is TRBV6-4 and J is TRBJ2-2; the D gene is possibly TRBD1 (5 bases). The CDR3 is CASSIQENTGELFF. The CDR3 coding sequence is TGTGCCAGCAGTATACAGGAGAACACCGGGGAGCTGTTTTTT.